This T cell receptor (beta chain) derives from a study of cytomegalovirus exposure and HLA in healthy donors. For the study at large: The roughly 130 validation repertoires used the same platform as the 650 to 750 first-cohort repertoires, a later analysis reported.

The germline V gene has CDR1 ENHRY and CDR2 SYGVKD. The V and J ends lost 5 bases and 1 base respectively, with 11 bases between them. The CDR3 is 14 residues long. Assay: immunoSEQ multiplex PCR; the TCRdb copy retains only in-frame clones and omits some. The table records about 150,000 clones, less than 95% of them present only once. Input material: PBMCs. The clonotype was recovered from a man between 18 and 29 years old in good health and CMV-seropositive. V and J are TRBV10-3 and TRBJ1-1; D gene ambiguous. The CDR3 DNA sequence: TGTGCCATCAGTCTCCCCGGGTCGAACACTGAAGCTTTCTTT. As protein: CAISLPGSNTEAFF.